This passage covers 10 T cell receptor beta chains from one sample sequenced in a study of control samples from healthy donors and cancer patients. Profiling relied on immunoSEQ multiplex PCR, and the TCRdb table lists in-frame clones only, not all of them. This table has some 78,000 clones, 70% to 90% appearing once. Sequenced input: blood. These receptors came from an older woman in good health.

The chain joins TRBV13 to TRBJ1-5; D gene uncertain. Germline loops: CDR1 PRHDT, CDR2 FYEKMQ (reference sequence). V was shortened by 2 bases and J by 7 bases, with 9 bases between the two germline ends. The CDR3 spans 13 residues. Here the CDR3 reads CASSLLRSQPQHF. In DNA form, the CDR3 reads TGTGCCAGCAGCTTATTGAGGAGCCAGCCCCAGCATTTT.

The V gene is TRBV6-6, the J gene TRBJ2-1; TRBD1 is a possible D gene (6 bases). Trimming removed 4 bases from V and 0 bases from J, with 13 bases in between. This CDR3 contains 16 residues. Germline V gene sequence: CDR1 MNHNY, CDR2 SVGAGI (reference sequence). The CDR3 DNA sequence: TGTGCCAGCAGTTCCCTAACAGGGAGCTCCTACAATGAGCAGTTCTTC. Protein: CASSSLTGSSYNEQFF.

J is TRBJ2-3 and V is TRBV7-8; D possibly corresponds to TRBD2 (6 bases). Germline assignment: CDR1 SGHVS and CDR2 FQNEAQ. With 4 bases removed from V and 2 bases from J, the gap between germline ends came to 19 bases. The CDR3 sequence is 17 residues long. This CDR3 reads CASSYKLAGRVTDTQYF. Written as DNA, the CDR3 is TGTGCCAGCAGCTATAAACTAGCCGGGAGAGTCACAGATACGCAGTATTTT.

V is TRBV7-2 and J is TRBJ2-5; unclear D gene. There are 12 residues in the CDR3. Germline CDR1 is SGHTA and CDR2 is FQGNSA. The V and J ends lost 5 bases and 4 bases respectively, with 8 bases between them. The CDR3: CASSLNRETQYF. CDR3 DNA sequence: TGTGCCAGCAGCCTGAATAGAGAGACCCAGTACTTC.

This clone was counted a few times. V usage is TRBV5-5 and J usage is TRBJ1-2, with D possibly TRBD1 on 5 matching bases. The CDR3 totals 14 residues. The V gene lost 1 base and the J gene lost 8 bases, with 15 bases spanning the gap. Germline-derived CDR1 and CDR2 are SGHKS and YYEKEE (reference sequence). The CDR3 nucleotides read TGTGCCAGCAGCTTGTTCATTGGGACGTCCGGCTACACCTTC. This sequence encodes CASSLFIGTSGYTF.

The chain is built from TRBV5-1 and TRBJ2-3; D is uncertain. Per germline, CDR1 SGHRS and CDR2 YFSETQ. There are 13 residues in the CDR3. The germline V and J ends were trimmed by 0 bases and 4 bases, with 6 bases remaining between them. CDR3 loop: CASSLGTADTQYF. CDR3 sequence (DNA): TGCGCCAGCAGCTTGGGGACGGCAGATACGCAGTATTTT.

The chain employs TRBV5-6 and TRBJ1-3; D call uncertain. The germline CDR1 and CDR2 sequences are SGHDT and YYEEEE. The CDR3 is 16 residues long. V gave up 4 bases and J gave up 5 bases, with 19 bases separating them. The CDR3 bases are TGTGCCAGCAGCACGCGACGGAAGATCGTCAGAAACACCATATATTTT. This translates into CASSTRRKIVRNTIYF.

The V and J genes are TRBV5-1 and TRBJ1-4; D remains unclear. V was trimmed by 1 base and J by 8 bases, leaving 12 bases between them. The germline V gene has CDR1 SGHRS and CDR2 YFSETQ. The length of the CDR3 is 14 residues. CDR3 amino acids: CASSLFAGDEKLFF. The CDR3 DNA is TGCGCCAGCAGCTTGTTTGCAGGCGACGAAAAACTGTTTTTT.

This clone was detected once. This chain's CDR3 is CASSSDRDHGEQYF. The CDR3 coding sequence is TGTGCCAGCAGCTCAGACAGGGACCATGGGGAGCAGTACTTC. This chain joins TRBV6-5 and TRBJ2-7; 7 bases agree with TRBD1. V dropped 6 bases and J dropped 7; count of bases not matched to a gene: 12. Per the germline V gene, CDR1 is MNHEY and CDR2 is SVGAGI. The length of the CDR3 is 14 residues.

This sequence joins TRBV29-1 and TRBJ2-5, with TRBD2 identical over 10 bases. CDR3 size: 13 residues. Trimming removed 3 bases from V and 4 bases from J; junction bases left unmatched: 2. Germline V gives CDR1 SQVTM, CDR2 ANQGSEA. This chain's CDR3 is CSVDRLAGETQYF. CDR3 sequence (DNA): TGCAGCGTTGATCGACTAGCGGGAGAGACCCAGTACTTC.